This entry concerns a single T cell receptor beta chain. Its target is not known. Here immunoSEQ multiplex PCR was the method, and the copy in TCRdb shows in-frame clones only, minus some. The table includes 20,000 to 30,000 clones, 70% to 90% detected once. The CDR3 sequence is 15 residues long. CDR1 is SEHNR, CDR2 FQNEAQ, per germline (reference sequence). Trimming took 1 base from V and 0 from J, leaving 8 bases between them. These data belong to a study of OX40 agonist ivuxolimab in advanced cancers. In the study overall: Every 2 weeks, patients received ivuxolimab intravenously, dosed at 0.01 to 10 mg/kg. Study-level results: Low normalized clonal expansion also occurred in some nonresponding patients. On average, a greater number of expanded clones characterised CD8+ T cells relative to CD4+.

Systemic immunosuppression or autoimmune disease history was grounds to exclude patients. The TCR comes from an adult with an advanced solid tumor such as melanoma, head and neck, liver or kidney cancer. The V and J genes are TRBV7-9 and TRBJ2-3, with D perhaps TRBD1 (5 bases). The sample was CD4+ or CD8+ T cells sorted from blood, taken in a trial of the OX40 agonist ivuxolimab. The CDR3 region has the DNA TGTGCCAGCAGCTTAGGAACAGGCAGCACAGATACGCAGTATTTT. Amino acid sequence: CASSLGTGSTDTQYF.